These T cell receptor beta chains were read from a single sample in a study of T cell changes during pregnancy in multiple sclerosis. Assay used: immunoSEQ multiplex PCR; TCRdb lists only in-frame clones, some missing. Of about 80,000 clones in the sample, 90% to 95% were seen once. Sample: peripheral blood, taken before pregnancy. The receptor set was obtained from a female donor with multiple sclerosis, enrolled in a pregnancy study. CDR3s include the opening cysteine and the closing phenylalanine or tryptophan. The D gene is left open where the match is weak. Rows may omit the clone size; those that give it use once, few, many or a size class.

V gene: TRBV5-4; clone size: NA; J gene: TRBJ2-7; D gene: TRBD1; CDR3 DNA: TGTGCCAGCAGCTTAGGCCTACAGGGGGCTTCGTACGAGCAGTACTTC; CDR3 protein: CASSLGLQGASYEQYF
V gene: TRBV10-3; clone size: NA; J gene: TRBJ2-1; D gene: NA; CDR3 DNA: TGTGCCACCCTCGGACAACGCACCGATTCCCAATTCTTC; CDR3 protein: CATLGQRTDSQFF
V gene: TRBV7-9; clone size: NA; J gene: TRBJ2-7; D gene: NA; CDR3 DNA: TGTGCCAGCAGCTTAGTAGTAAGTTACGAGCAGTACTTC; CDR3 protein: CASSLVVSYEQYF
V gene: TRBV7-9; clone size: NA; J gene: TRBJ1-5; D gene: NA; CDR3 DNA: TGTGCCAGCAGCCCAGGGGTTAGTCAGCCCCAGCATTTT; CDR3 protein: CASSPGVSQPQHF
V gene: TRBV5-8; clone size: NA; J gene: TRBJ2-1; D gene: TRBD1; CDR3 DNA: TGTGCCAGCAGCGGGGGACAGGGAGTCTACAATGAGCAGTTCTTC; CDR3 protein: CASSGGQGVYNEQFF
V gene: TRBV7-9; clone size: NA; J gene: TRBJ2-1; D gene: NA; CDR3 DNA: TGTGCCACCGATTCCGGGACAATAACCAATGAGCAGTTCTTC; CDR3 protein: CATDSGTITNEQFF
V gene: TRBV5-1; clone size: NA; J gene: TRBJ2-7; D gene: TRBD1; CDR3 DNA: TGCGCCAGCAGCTTAGGACAGGGGGAGTACGAGCAGTACTTC; CDR3 protein: CASSLGQGEYEQYF
V gene: TRBV7-2; clone size: NA; J gene: TRBJ1-1; D gene: NA; CDR3 DNA: TGTGCCAGCAGCGACAACAGGGCGCAAGCTTTCTTT; CDR3 protein: CASSDNRAQAFF
V gene: TRBV19; clone size: NA; J gene: TRBJ2-3; D gene: NA; CDR3 DNA: TGTGCCAGTAGGGCGGCCCCGGGGGATACGCAGTATTTT; CDR3 protein: CASRAAPGDTQYF
V gene: TRBV4-1; clone size: NA; J gene: TRBJ2-5; D gene: TRBD2; CDR3 DNA: TGCGCCAGCAGCCATCCCGGGACTAGAGGTCGAGTGGGACAAGAGACCCAGTACTTC; CDR3 protein: CASSHPGTRGRVGQETQYF
V gene: TRBV5-6; clone size: NA; J gene: TRBJ1-4; D gene: NA; CDR3 DNA: TGTGCCAGCAGCTTGTGGGGCGCGGGAGAAAAACTGTTTTTT; CDR3 protein: CASSLWGAGEKLFF
V gene: TRBV5-6; clone size: NA; J gene: TRBJ2-2; D gene: NA; CDR3 DNA: TGTGCCAGCAGCCATCCTACGGAGGTCACCGGGGAGCTGTTTTTT; CDR3 protein: CASSHPTEVTGELFF
V gene: TRBV11-2; clone size: NA; J gene: TRBJ2-3; D gene: NA; CDR3 DNA: TGTGCCAGCAGCCCCTCGGGGGTGCGCGCAGATACGCAGTATTTT; CDR3 protein: CASSPSGVRADTQYF
V gene: TRBV9; clone size: NA; J gene: TRBJ2-3; D gene: NA; CDR3 DNA: TGTGCCAGCAGCGCAAGAGCGGTTCAAGGCACAGATACGCAGTATTTT; CDR3 protein: CASSARAVQGTDTQYF
V gene: TRBV4-2; clone size: once; J gene: TRBJ2-5; D gene: TRBD2; CDR3 DNA: TGTGCCAGCAGCCCGACTAGCGGGAGGGCCGAAGAGACCCAGTACTTC; CDR3 protein: CASSPTSGRAEETQYF
V gene: TRBV7-8; clone size: NA; J gene: TRBJ1-1; D gene: NA; CDR3 DNA: TGTGCCAGCAGCTTAGGGGGGGGCGCTGAAGCTTTCTTT; CDR3 protein: CASSLGGGAEAFF